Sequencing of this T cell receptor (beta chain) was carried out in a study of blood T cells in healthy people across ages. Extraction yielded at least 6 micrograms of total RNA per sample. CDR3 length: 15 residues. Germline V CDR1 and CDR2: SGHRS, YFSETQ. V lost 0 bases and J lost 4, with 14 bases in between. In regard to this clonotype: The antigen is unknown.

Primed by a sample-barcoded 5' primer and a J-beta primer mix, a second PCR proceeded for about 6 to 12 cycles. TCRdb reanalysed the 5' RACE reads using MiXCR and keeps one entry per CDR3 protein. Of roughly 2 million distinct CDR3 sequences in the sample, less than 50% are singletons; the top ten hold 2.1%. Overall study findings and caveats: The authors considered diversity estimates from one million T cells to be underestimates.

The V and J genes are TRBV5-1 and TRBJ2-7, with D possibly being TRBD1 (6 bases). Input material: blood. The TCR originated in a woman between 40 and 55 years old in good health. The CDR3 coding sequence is TGCGCCAGCAGCTTGGTAAGGGGGACGAGTTACGAGCAGTACTTC. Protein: CASSLVRGTSYEQYF.